Below, one TCR beta chain is given with its context. This sample was included in a study of shared T cell receptors in the human thymus. Assay: immunoSEQ multiplex PCR; the TCRdb copy retains only in-frame clones and omits some. The sample includes about 500,000 clones, 78% of them seen just once. The germline V and J ends were trimmed by 5 bases and 0 bases, with 20 bases remaining between them. Per germline, CDR1 WNHNN and CDR2 SYGVQD (reference sequence). There are 18 residues in the CDR3. These same data were also listed under a study on human thymus T cells. Per that paper: During corrective heart surgery, resections were taken, and the thymus tissue came from them. Gene usage (both V and J) appeared biased in thymic and blood repertoires. There were highly overlapping thymic repertoires among unrelated individuals, as related research reported.

The clonotype originates from a boy less than two years old with a congenital heart defect. The V call is TRBV10-1, the J call TRBJ1-5; D may be TRBD1 (6 bases). The source material was thymocytes. The CDR3 nucleotides are TGCGCCAGCAGTCCCGACAGGAAGAAAACTTATAGCAATCAGCCCCAGCATTTT. It is translated as CASSPDRKKTYSNQPQHF.